Below are 20 T cell receptor beta chains sequenced from a single sample in a study of blood T cell repertoires in COVID-19. Profiling relied on immunoSEQ multiplex PCR, and the TCRdb table lists in-frame clones only, not all of them. The sample lists about 120,000 clones, approximately 89% seen once, with roughly 10% in the top ten. Sequencing was performed on peripheral blood. Source of these receptors: a woman in her 70s with COVID-19, enrolled during active disease.

In its sample, this clone was seen a few times. The CDR3 reads CASSRGPGANSPLHF. CDR3 bases: TGTGCCAGCAGTCGCGGGCCAGGTGCCAATTCACCCCTCCACTTT. The chain uses TRBV11-2 and TRBJ1-6; D ambiguous. The CDR3 is 15 amino acids. The V end was cut by 6 bases, the J end by 7 bases, with 16 bases between. Germline loops: CDR1 SGHAT, CDR2 FQNNGV.

The V call is TRBV10-1, the J call TRBJ2-7; the match to TRBD1 covers 7 bases. Germline CDR1 is WNHNN and CDR2 is SYGVQD (reference sequence). The ends lost 5 bases at V and 2 bases at J; junction bases unmatched: 6. The CDR3 runs 14 residues. The DNA of the CDR3 is TGCGCCAGCAGTCCCACCGGGACAGCCTACGAGCAGTACTTC. Its translation: CASSPTGTAYEQYF.

The chain employs TRBV28 and TRBJ1-2, with TRBD1 matching over 7 bases. Trimming cost V 8 bases and J 4 bases; bases outside gene matches: 13. The CDR3 spans 15 residues. Germline CDR1 is MDHEN and CDR2 is SYDVKM. For the CDR3, the DNA is TGTGCCAGCCAAAGGGGGCAGGGTCTGGTCTATGGCTACACCTTC. This encodes CASQRGQGLVYGYTF.

V and J are TRBV19 and TRBJ1-6; D unclear. With 4 bases removed from V and 5 bases from J, the gap between germline ends came to 9 bases. Germline CDR1 LNHDA, CDR2 SQIVND (reference sequence). The CDR3 is 14 amino acids. CDR3 coding DNA: TGTGCCAGTAGTACGGGCGGGAATAATTCACCCCTCCACTTT. Encoded protein: CASSTGGNNSPLHF.

V gene TRBV7-2 combines with J gene TRBJ1-2; unclear D gene. V was trimmed by 4 bases and J by 5 bases, leaving 14 bases between them. CDR3 length equals 14 residues. Germline CDR1 reads SGHTA; CDR2 reads FQGNSA. The CDR3: CASSYPQADYGYTF. CDR3 nucleotide sequence: TGTGCCAGCAGCTACCCGCAGGCAGATTATGGCTACACCTTC.

The V call is TRBV20-1, the J call TRBJ2-5; 9 bases align to TRBD2. Germline CDR1 DFQATT, CDR2 SNEGSKA (reference sequence). The ends lost 3 bases at V and 5 bases at J; junction bases unmatched: 13. This CDR3 comprises 16 residues. The CDR3 region is CSASPGTSTSSETQYF. CDR3 coding DNA: TGCAGTGCTAGTCCTGGGACTAGCACCTCGTCTGAGACCCAGTACTTC.

V gene TRBV1 combines with J gene TRBJ2-3; the table's D call of TRBD2 was not tested on the DNA. TRBV1 is designated a pseudogene. The CDR3 length is 12 residues. CDR3 DNA: TGCACCAGCAGCCAAGGGACTAGCGCGCAGTATTTT. Its translation is CTSSQGTSAQYF.

This sequence joins TRBV19 and TRBJ2-1, with TRBD1 as a possible D gene (6 bases). Per the germline V gene, CDR1 is LNHDA and CDR2 is SQIVND (reference sequence). V was shortened by 0 bases and J by 2 bases, with 8 bases between the two germline ends. The CDR3 is made up of 15 amino acids. Here the CDR3 DNA reads TGTGCCAGTAGTATAGACAGGGGCACCTACAATGAGCAGTTCTTC. This codes for CASSIDRGTYNEQFF.

This sequence joins TRBV3-1 (or the pseudogene TRBV3-2) and TRBJ1-4; the D is unclear. Germline CDR1 reads LGHDT; CDR2 reads YNNKEL (reference sequence). CDR3 length: 14 amino acids. V was cut by 3 bases and J by 4 bases, with 9 bases left in between. The CDR3 sequence is CASSHHRDNEKLFF. CDR3 DNA sequence: TGTGCCAGCAGCCATCATAGAGATAATGAAAAACTGTTTTTT.

J is TRBJ1-1 and V is TRBV10-3, with 7 bases matching TRBD1. Germline loops: CDR1 ENHRY, CDR2 SYGVKD. V shed 3 bases, J shed 2 bases, and the junction held 6 bases outside the gene matches. The CDR3 has 15 amino acids. DNA for the CDR3: TGTGCCATCAGTGAAGGGGGCAGGTTCAACACTGAAGCTTTCTTT. This encodes CAISEGGRFNTEAFF.

About this clone: In the same sample, other DNA sequences code for this CDR3. The CDR3 DNA follows: TGCGCCAGCAGCTTGGGACAGAACTACGAGCAGTACTTC. Translation gives CASSLGQNYEQYF. This chain links TRBV5-1 with TRBJ2-7; D is possibly TRBD1 (5 bases). The germline gives CDR1 SGHRS, CDR2 YFSETQ. V lost 0 bases and J 3 bases, leaving 7 bases between the germline ends. The length of the CDR3 is 13 residues.

The V and J genes are TRBV6-1 and TRBJ1-5; maybe TRBD1 (6 bases). The CDR3 consists of 14 residues. V gave up 0 bases and J gave up 4 bases, with 7 bases separating them. The germline gives CDR1 MNHNS, CDR2 SASEGT. This chain's CDR3 is CASSEARGNQPQHF. The CDR3 DNA follows: TGTGCCAGCAGTGAAGCGAGGGGGAATCAGCCCCAGCATTTT.

J is TRBJ2-1 and V is TRBV3-1 (or the pseudogene TRBV3-2); no firm D call. V was trimmed by 2 bases and J by 0 bases, leaving 5 bases between them. From germline, CDR1 is LGHDT and CDR2 YNNKEL (reference sequence). This CDR3 is 14 amino acids long. The CDR3 DNA follows: TGTGCCAGCAGCCAAATGAGCTCCTACAATGAGCAGTTCTTC. It specifies CASSQMSSYNEQFF.

The rearrangement links TRBV11-2 to TRBJ2-1; tentative D call: TRBD1 (7 bases). V lost 6 bases, J lost 1 base, and 19 bases lay in between. CDR3 length: 17 amino acids. From germline, CDR1 is SGHAT and CDR2 FQNNGV. Here the CDR3 DNA reads TGTGCCAGCAGTCGTAGGACCAGGGGGGATTCCTACAATGAGCAGTTCTTC. Its translation is CASSRRTRGDSYNEQFF.

The V gene is TRBV18, the J gene TRBJ1-4; D is unresolved. This CDR3 spans 15 amino acids. Between the trimmed V and J ends, which lost 2 bases and 6 bases, there was a span of 13 bases. Germline lookup yields CDR1 KGHSH and CDR2 LQKENI. CDR3 amino acids: CASSPSVDPHEKLFF. The CDR3 nucleotides read TGTGCCAGCTCACCATCTGTAGATCCGCATGAAAAACTGTTTTTT.

The DNA for the CDR3 is TGTGCCAGCAGCGTCGGGACTTTCGGTAAAAACATTCAGTACTTC. The encoded protein is CASSVGTFGKNIQYF. V is TRBV5-6 and J is TRBJ2-4, with D possibly matching TRBD2 (6 bases). Trimming left V 4 bases short and J 4 bases short, with 15 bases between. The germline gives CDR1 SGHDT, CDR2 YYEEEE. The length of the CDR3 is 15 residues.

The CDR3, as DNA: TGTGCCAGCAGCCCTGGACAGGCCTCCTATGGCTACACCTTC. The encoded protein is CASSPGQASYGYTF. The chain carries TRBV3-1 (or the pseudogene TRBV3-2) and TRBJ1-2, with 7 nucleotides matching TRBD1. V gave up 4 bases and J gave up 4 bases; unmatched junction bases: 6. The CDR3 covers 14 residues. Looked up from germline, CDR1 is LGHDT and CDR2 is YNNKEL (reference sequence).

This chain uses TRBV29-1 with TRBJ2-2; possible D gene TRBD2, 5 bases. The CDR3 has 14 amino acids. The V end was cut by 3 bases, the J end by 0 bases, with 8 bases between. Germline assignment: CDR1 SQVTM and CDR2 ANQGSEA. The CDR3 reads CSVDGETNTGELFF. CDR3 coding DNA: TGCAGCGTTGACGGGGAGACGAACACCGGGGAGCTGTTTTTT.

For the CDR3, the DNA is TGCGCCAGCAGCTTACAGGGGTCGGGCACCGGGGAGCTGTTTTTT. It is translated as CASSLQGSGTGELFF. This chain connects TRBV5-1 to TRBJ2-2; TRBD1 agrees at 7 bases. Germline assignment: CDR1 SGHRS and CDR2 YFSETQ. The CDR3 spans 15 residues. V lost 2 bases and J lost 4; bases outside the gene matches: 5.

On this clone itself: Distinct nucleotide sequences in the sample also encode this CDR3. The CDR3 nucleotides read TGTGCCAGTAGTATTTACAGGGGGCACACCGGGGAGCTGTTTTTT. This gives the protein CASSIYRGHTGELFF. The rearrangement links TRBV19 to TRBJ2-2; 9 nucleotides match TRBD1. The CDR3 has 15 residues. Trimming at V came to 3 bases and at J to 3 bases, leaving 2 bases not matched to a gene. Germline-derived CDR1 and CDR2 are LNHDA and SQIVND (reference sequence). Drawing the rest from reference TRBV19 and TRBJ2-2, the complete variable domain is DGGITQSPKYLFRKEGQNVTLSCEQNLNHDAMYWYRQDPGQGLRLIYYSQIVNDFQKGDIAEGYSVSREKKESFPLTVTSAQKNPTAFYLCASSIYRGHTGELFFGEGSRLTVL.